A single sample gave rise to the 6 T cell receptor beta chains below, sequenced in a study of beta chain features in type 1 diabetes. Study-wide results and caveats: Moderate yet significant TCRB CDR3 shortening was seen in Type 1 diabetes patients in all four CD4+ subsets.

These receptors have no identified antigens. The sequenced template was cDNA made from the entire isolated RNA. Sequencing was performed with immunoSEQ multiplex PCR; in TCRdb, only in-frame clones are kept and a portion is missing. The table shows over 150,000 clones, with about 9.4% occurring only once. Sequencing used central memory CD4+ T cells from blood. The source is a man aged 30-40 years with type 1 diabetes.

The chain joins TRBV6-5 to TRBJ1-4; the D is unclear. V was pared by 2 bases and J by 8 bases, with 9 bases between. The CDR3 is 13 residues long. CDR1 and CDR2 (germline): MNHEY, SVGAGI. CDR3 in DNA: TGTGCCAGCAGTTACGGGCTCCACGAAAAACTGTTTTTT. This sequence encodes CASSYGLHEKLFF.

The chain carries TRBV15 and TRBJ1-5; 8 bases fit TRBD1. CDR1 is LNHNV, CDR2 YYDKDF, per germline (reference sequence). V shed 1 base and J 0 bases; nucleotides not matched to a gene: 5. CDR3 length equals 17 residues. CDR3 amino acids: CATSRGTGGHSNQPQHF. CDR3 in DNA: TGTGCCACCAGCAGAGGTACAGGGGGACATAGCAATCAGCCCCAGCATTTT.

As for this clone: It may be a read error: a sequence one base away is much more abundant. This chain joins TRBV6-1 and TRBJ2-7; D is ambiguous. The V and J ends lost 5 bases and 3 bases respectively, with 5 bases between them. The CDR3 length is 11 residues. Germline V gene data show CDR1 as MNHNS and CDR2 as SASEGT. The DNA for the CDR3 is TGTGCCAGCAGTTTAGACTACGAGCAGTACTTC. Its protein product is CASSLDYEQYF.

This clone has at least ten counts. Here the CDR3 reads CASSLSRDTEAFF. The CDR3 DNA is TGTGCCAGCAGTTTATCTCGGGACACTGAAGCTTTCTTT. This chain connects TRBV27 to TRBJ1-1; D gene uncertain. Germline loops: CDR1 MNHEY, CDR2 SMNVEV (reference sequence). The CDR3 runs to 13 residues. Trimming cost V 0 bases and J 3 bases, with 5 bases left between them.

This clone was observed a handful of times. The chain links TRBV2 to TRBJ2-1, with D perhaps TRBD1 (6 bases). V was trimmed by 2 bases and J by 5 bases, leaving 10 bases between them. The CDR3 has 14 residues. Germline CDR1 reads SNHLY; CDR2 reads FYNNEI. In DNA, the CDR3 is TGTGCCAGCAGTGAACAGGGGTGGGACAATGAGCAGTTCTTC. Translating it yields CASSEQGWDNEQFF.

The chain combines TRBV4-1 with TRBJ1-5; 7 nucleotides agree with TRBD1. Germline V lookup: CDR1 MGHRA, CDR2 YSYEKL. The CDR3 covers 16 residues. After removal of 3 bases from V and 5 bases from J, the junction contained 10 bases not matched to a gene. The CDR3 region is CASSHEHRGFDQPQHF. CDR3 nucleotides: TGCGCCAGCAGCCATGAGCACAGGGGATTCGATCAGCCCCAGCATTTT.